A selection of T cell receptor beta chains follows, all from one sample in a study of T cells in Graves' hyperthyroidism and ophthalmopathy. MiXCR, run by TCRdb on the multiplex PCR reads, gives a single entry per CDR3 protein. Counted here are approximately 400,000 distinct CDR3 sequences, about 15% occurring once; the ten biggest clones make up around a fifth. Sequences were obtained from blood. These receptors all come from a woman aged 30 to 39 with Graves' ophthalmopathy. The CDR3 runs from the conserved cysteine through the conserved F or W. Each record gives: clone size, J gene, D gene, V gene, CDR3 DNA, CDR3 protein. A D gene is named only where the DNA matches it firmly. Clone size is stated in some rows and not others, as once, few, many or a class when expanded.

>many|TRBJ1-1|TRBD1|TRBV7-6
TGTGCCAGCAGCTTAGACTGGACAGGGGGGAAGACTACTGAAGCTTTCTTT
CASSLDWTGGKTTEAFF
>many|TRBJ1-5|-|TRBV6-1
TGTGCCAGCAGTGAATGGGGGGGAGTGAGCAATCAGCCCCAGCATTTT
CASSEWGGVSNQPQHF
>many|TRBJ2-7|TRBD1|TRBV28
TGTGCCAGTCAAACCGGGACAGGGTCCTACGAGCAGTACTTC
CASQTGTGSYEQYF
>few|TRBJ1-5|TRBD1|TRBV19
TGTGCCAGTACCCTCGACAGGGCTAATCAGCCCCAGCATTTT
CASTLDRANQPQHF
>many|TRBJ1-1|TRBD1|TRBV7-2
TGTGCCACCCAGGGACAGGGGTGGGCTTTCTTT
CATQGQGWAFF
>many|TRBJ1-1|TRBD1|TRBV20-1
TGCAGGACAGGGGCCCACACTGAAGCTTTCTTT
CRTGAHTEAFF
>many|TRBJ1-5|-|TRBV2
TGTGCCAGCAGCCAGGGGAAGGCTCAGCCCCAGCATTTT
CASSQGKAQPQHF
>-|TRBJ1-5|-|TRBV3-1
TGTGCCAGCAGCCAAGTTAGGGTGAGCAATCAGCCCCAGCATTTT
CASSQVRVSNQPQHF
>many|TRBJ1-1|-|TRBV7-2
TGTGCCAGCAGCTTAGCGCGAGTTACTGAAGCTTTCTTT
CASSLARVTEAFF
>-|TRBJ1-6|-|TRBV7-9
TGTGCCAGCAGCCGTCCTAATTCACCCCTCCACTTT
CASSRPNSPLHF
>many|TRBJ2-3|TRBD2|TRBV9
TGTGCCAGCAGCGTATCAAGCGGGGGGGCAGGAACGCAGTATTTT
CASSVSSGGAGTQYF
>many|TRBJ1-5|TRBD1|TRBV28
TGTGCCAGCAGCCTACCAGGGGGTGGCAATCAGCCCCAGCATTTT
CASSLPGGGNQPQHF
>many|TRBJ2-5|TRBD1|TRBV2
TGTGCCAGCAGCGTGGGACAGCAAGAGACCCAGTACTTC
CASSVGQQETQYF
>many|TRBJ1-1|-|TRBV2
TGTGCCAGCAGTGAGTATGGGGACACTGAAGCTTTCTTT
CASSEYGDTEAFF
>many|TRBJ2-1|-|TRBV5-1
TGCGCCAGCAGCGGAGGACCACACCCCTACAATGAGCAGTTCTTC
CASSGGPHPYNEQFF